This T cell receptor beta chain was profiled in a study of human T cells and chemical hapten exposure (dated by TCRdb to 2020 to 2022). Study-wide context: Libraries were pooled for sequencing, and variation in per-sample TCR yields was attributed mainly to small differences in library volumes within the pool. This study followed changes in the peripheral blood TCR repertoire in vivo during primary and secondary sensitization of alopecia patients to the hapten diphenylcyclopropenone (DPC). Both TCR alpha and TCR beta chains were sequenced from each blood RNA sample.

V loses 2 bases, J loses 4 bases, and the germline ends lie 12 bases apart. There are 14 amino acids in the CDR3, from cysteine to phenylalanine inclusive. Only the CDR3 DNA is retained, 42 bases long and in frame from the first base. CDR1 and CDR2 are drawn from the germline V gene (reference sequence): MNHNY, SVGAGI. General findings and caveats noted by the study authors: Repeated subsampling changed both the strength of the expansion versus patch-test correlation and the threshold at which the correlation became significant. No change with DPC sensitization was found in the number of TCRs above 1 in 1000 frequency, and no evidence of global repertoire structure alterations was found.

Total RNA was extracted from unfractionated whole blood collected in Tempus Blood RNA tubes. As TCR sequencing controls, roughly five healthy volunteers were used, with blood taken at day 0, 2 weeks and 6 weeks. The table lists this clonotype with a few counts. Its antigen has not been determined. Base-call qualities are not available, and no considerably larger clone is one nucleotide away. The receptor library was made with 5' RACE. This sample was sequenced with an Illumina MiSeq. During library preparation, unique molecular identifiers were attached to individual cDNA molecules so that TCRs could be counted quantitatively and reproducibly. In the paper's pipeline: The median number of TCRs per sample was approximately 93,000, ranging from 23,224 to 690,600. V, J and CDR3 annotation of the TCR reads was carried out using the Decombinator software suite. For the PS versus PT1 abundance plots, all samples were subsampled to the same number of TCRs (28,000). Expanded TCRs were defined as absent before sensitization and observed at least eight times at the 2-week time point. TCRdb ran its own pipeline on the public reads, namely fastp trimming at Q25 and MiXCR clone calling, and kept in-frame beta chains. Rows are unified per CDR3 protein, each entry keeping the most common DNA and genes. TCRdb's processing, not the study's, gives the V and J calls here. The sample has under 85,000 distinct CDR3 sequences on record, 7.7% of them singletons. In total, the top ten clones hold approximately 2.3% of the sample.

Recombination joined TRBV6-6 with TRBJ2-7; a tentative D match to TRBD1 spans 6 bases. The TCR originated in a male donor in good health. CDR3 reads: CASSYTQGRYEQYF. The sequenced DNA: TGTGCCAGCAGTTACACGCAGGGGCGGTACGAGCAGTACTTC.